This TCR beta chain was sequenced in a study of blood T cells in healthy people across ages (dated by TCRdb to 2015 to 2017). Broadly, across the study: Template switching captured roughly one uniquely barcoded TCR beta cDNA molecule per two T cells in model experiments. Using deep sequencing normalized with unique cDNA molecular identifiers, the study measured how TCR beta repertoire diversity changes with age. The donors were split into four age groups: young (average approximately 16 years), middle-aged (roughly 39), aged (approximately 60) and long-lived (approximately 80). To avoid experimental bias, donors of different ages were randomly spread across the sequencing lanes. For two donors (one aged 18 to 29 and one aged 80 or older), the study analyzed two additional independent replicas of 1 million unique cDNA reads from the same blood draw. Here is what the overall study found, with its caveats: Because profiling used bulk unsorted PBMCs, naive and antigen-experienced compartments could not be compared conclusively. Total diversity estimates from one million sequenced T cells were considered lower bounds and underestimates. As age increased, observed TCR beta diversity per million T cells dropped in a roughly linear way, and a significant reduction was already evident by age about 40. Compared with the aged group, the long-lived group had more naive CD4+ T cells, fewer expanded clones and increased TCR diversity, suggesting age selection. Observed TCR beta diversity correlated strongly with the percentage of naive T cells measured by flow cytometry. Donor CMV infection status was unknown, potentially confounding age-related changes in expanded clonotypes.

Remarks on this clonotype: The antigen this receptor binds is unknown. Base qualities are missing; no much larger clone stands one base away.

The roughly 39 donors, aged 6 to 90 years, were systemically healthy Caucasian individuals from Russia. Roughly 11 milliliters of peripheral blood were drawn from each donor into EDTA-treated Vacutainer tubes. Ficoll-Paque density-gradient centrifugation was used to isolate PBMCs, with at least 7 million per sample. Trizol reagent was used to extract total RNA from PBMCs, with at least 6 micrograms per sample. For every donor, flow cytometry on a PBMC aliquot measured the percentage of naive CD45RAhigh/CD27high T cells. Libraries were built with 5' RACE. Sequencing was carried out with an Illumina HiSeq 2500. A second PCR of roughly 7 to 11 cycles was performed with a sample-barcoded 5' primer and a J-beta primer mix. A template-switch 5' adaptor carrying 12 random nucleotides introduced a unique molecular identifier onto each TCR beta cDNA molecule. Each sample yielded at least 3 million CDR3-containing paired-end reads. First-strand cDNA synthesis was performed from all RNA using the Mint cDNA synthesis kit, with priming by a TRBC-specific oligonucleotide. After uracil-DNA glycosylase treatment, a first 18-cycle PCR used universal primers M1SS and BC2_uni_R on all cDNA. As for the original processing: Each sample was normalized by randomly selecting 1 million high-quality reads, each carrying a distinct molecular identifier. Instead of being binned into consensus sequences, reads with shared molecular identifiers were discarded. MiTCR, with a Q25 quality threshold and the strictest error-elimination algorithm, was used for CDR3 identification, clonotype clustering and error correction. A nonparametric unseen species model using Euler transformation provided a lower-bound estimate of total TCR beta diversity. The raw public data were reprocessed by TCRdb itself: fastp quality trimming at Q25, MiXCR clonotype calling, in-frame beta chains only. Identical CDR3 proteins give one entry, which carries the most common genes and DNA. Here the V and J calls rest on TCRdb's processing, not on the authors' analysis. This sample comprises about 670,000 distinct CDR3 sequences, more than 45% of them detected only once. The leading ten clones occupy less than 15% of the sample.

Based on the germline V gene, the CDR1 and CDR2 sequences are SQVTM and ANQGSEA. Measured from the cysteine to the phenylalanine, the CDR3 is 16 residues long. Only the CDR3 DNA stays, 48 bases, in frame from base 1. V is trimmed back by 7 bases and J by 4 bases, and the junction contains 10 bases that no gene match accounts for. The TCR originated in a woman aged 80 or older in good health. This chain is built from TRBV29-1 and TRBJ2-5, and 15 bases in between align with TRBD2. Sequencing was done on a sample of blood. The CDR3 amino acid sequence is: CSASGLAGGVAETQYF. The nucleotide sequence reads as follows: TGCAGCGCCTCGGGACTAGCGGGAGGAGTTGCAGAGACCCAGTACTTC.